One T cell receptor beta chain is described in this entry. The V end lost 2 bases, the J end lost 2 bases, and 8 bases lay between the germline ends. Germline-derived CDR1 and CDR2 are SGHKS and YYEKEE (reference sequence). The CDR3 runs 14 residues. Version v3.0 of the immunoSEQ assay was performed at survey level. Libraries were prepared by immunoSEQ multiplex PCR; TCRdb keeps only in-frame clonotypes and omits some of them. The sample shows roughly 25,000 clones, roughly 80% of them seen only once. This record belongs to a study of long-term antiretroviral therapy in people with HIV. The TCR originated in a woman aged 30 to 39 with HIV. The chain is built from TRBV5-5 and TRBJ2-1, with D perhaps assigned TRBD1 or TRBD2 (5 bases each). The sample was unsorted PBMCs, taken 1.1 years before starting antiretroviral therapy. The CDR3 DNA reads TGTGCCAGCAGCTTTGGGGGACCCTACAATGAGCAGTTCTTC. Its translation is CASSFGGPYNEQFF. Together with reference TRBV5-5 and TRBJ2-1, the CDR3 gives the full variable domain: DAGVTQSPTHLIKTRGQQVTLRCSPISGHKSVSWYQQVLGQGPQFIFQYYEKEERGRGNFPDRFSARQFPNYSSELNVNALLLGDSALYLCASSFGGPYNEQFFGPGTRLTVL.